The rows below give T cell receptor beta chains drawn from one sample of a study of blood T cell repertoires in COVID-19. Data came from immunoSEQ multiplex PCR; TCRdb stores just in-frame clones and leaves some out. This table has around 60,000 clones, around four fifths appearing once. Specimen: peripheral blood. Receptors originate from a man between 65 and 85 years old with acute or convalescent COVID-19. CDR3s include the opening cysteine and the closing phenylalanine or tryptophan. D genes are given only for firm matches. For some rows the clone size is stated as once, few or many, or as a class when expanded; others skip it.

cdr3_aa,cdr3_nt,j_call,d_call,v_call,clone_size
CASSPVGSSYNEQFF,TGCGCCAGCAGCCCTGTTGGGAGCTCCTACAATGAGCAGTTCTTC,TRBJ2-1,-,TRBV5-1,once
CASSPSRLAGDSSTDTQYF,TGTGCCAGCAGCCCCTCAAGACTAGCGGGGGACTCTAGCACAGATACGCAGTATTTT,TRBJ2-3,TRBD2,TRBV3-1/TRBV3-2,-
CASSSQGAGTEAFF,TGCGCCAGCAGCTCGCAGGGGGCAGGCACTGAAGCTTTCTTT,TRBJ1-1,TRBD1,TRBV5-1,-
CASSFEGRNTIYF,TGTGCCAGCAGTTTCGAGGGAAGGAACACCATATATTTT,TRBJ1-3,-,TRBV28,-
CASSIDLAGEYSPLHF,TGTGCCAGTAGTATAGATTTGGCAGGGGAATATTCACCCCTCCACTTT,TRBJ1-6,-,TRBV19,-
CASSLNDYSYEQYF,TGCGCCAGCAGCTTGAATGACTACTCCTACGAGCAGTACTTC,TRBJ2-7,-,TRBV5-1,-
CASSSTGRMAEAFF,TGTGCCAGCAGCTCGACAGGGAGGATGGCTGAAGCTTTCTTT,TRBJ1-1,TRBD1,TRBV7-8,-
CASSYQGGYTF,TGTGCCAGCAGTTACCAGGGAGGCTACACCTTC,TRBJ1-2,-,TRBV6-5,-
CSASAGDGQPQHF,TGCAGTGCTAGTGCAGGGGACGGTCAGCCCCAGCATTTT,TRBJ1-5,-,TRBV20-1,-
CASSTHGTSGGTSEETQYF,TGTGCCAGCAGCACCCATGGGACTAGCGGGGGGACAAGCGAAGAGACCCAGTACTTC,TRBJ2-5,-,TRBV12-1,-
CASTPTGFNNEQFF,TGTGCCAGCACCCCGACAGGGTTCAACAATGAGCAGTTCTTC,TRBJ2-1,TRBD1,TRBV6-5,-
CAISSRAGGYGYTF,TGTGCCATCAGCTCTAGGGCAGGGGGATATGGCTACACCTTC,TRBJ1-2,TRBD1,TRBV10-3,-
CASSLQGRKSTDTQYF,TGTGCCAGCAGCCTACAGGGCCGGAAGAGCACAGATACGCAGTATTTT,TRBJ2-3,-,TRBV5-4,-
CASSFVGTGGHDAPLHF,TGCGCCAGCAGCTTTGTCGGGACAGGGGGCCACGACGCACCCCTCCACTTT,TRBJ1-6,TRBD1,TRBV5-1,-
CASSVLLAGDPYEQYF,TGTGCCAGCAGTGTCCTCCTGGCGGGGGACCCCTACGAGCAGTACTTC,TRBJ2-7,TRBD2,TRBV27,-
CASSFLQTDTQYF,TGTGCCAGCAGCTTCCTCCAGACAGATACGCAGTATTTT,TRBJ2-3,-,TRBV5-6,-